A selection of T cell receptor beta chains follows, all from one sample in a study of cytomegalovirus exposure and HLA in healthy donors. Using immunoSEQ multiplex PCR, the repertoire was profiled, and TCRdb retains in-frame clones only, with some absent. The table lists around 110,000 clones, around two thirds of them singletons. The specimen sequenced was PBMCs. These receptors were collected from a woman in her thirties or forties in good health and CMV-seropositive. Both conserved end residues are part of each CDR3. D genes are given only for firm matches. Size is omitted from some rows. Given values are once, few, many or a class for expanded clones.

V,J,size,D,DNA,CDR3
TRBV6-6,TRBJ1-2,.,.,TGTGCCAGCAGGGAGACAAAGGGGGGGTCTTACACCTTC,CASRETKGGSYTF
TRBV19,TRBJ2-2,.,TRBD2,TGTGCCAGTAGTATAGTCGGGACTAGCCCTTACACCGGGGAGCTGTTTTTT,CASSIVGTSPYTGELFF
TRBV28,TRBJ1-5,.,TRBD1,TGTGCCAGCAGTTCCCCGACAGGGGGCTATTTGGGCGGTAGTCAGCCCCAGCATTTT,CASSSPTGGYLGGSQPQHF
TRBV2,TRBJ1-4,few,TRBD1,TGTGCCAGCAGTTGGACAGGGGAAGATGAAAAACTGTTTTTT,CASSWTGEDEKLFF
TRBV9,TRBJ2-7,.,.,TGTGCCAGCAGCGACGGGAGCTCCTACGAGCAGTACTTC,CASSDGSSYEQYF
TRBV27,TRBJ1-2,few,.,TGTGCCAGCAGTCCAAGGGCAAGGGGTGGGGAAGGAAGAAACTATGGCTACACCTTC,CASSPRARGGEGRNYGYTF
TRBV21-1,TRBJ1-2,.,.,TGTGCCAGCAGCGAACAAAGGGACAGGGTTTTCTATGGCTACACCTTC,CASSEQRDRVFYGYTF
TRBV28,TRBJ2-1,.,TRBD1,TGTGCCGTACAGGGGTACAATGAGCAGTTCTTC,CAVQGYNEQFF
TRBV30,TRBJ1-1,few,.,TGTGCCTGGAGTGGTGTGACAGTGAACACTGAAGCTTTCTTT,CAWSGVTVNTEAFF
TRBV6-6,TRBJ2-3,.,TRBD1,TGTGCCAGCAGTTACGACAGGGGCACCGATACGCAGTATTTT,CASSYDRGTDTQYF
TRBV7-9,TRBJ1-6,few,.,TGTGCCAGCAGCTCTCGACAGGCAAATTCACCCCTCCACTTT,CASSSRQANSPLHF
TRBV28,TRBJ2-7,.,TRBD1,TGTGCCAGCAGCCCGACAGGGGAACCTTCCTACGAGCAGTACTTC,CASSPTGEPSYEQYF
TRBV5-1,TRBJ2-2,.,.,TGCGCCAGCAGCTTGCCCCTGCGGGGAAACACCGGGGAGCTGTTTTTT,CASSLPLRGNTGELFF
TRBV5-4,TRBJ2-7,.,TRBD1,TGTGCCAGCAGCTACAGGGGTGGCGAGCAGTACTTC,CASSYRGGEQYF